This is a list of T cell receptor beta chains from one sample in a study of T-cell memory formation after mild COVID-19. TCRdb passed the 5' RACE reads through MiXCR, listing each CDR3 protein once. Altogether approximately 340,000 distinct CDR3 sequences are present, about a sixth being singletons, with the ten largest covering 20% to 25%. Sequencing was done on a sample of PBMCs or a T cell subset sorted from them (not recorded which). The receptor source for this set is a man aged 18 to 30 who had mild COVID-19 (a few samples of this study predate the infection). Cell type and time point are not known. Each CDR3 is given with its conserved first and last residue. The D gene is left open where the match is weak. Size is stated for part of the rows, as once, few or many counts, or as a class when the clone is expanded.

TRBJ2-2	TRBV4-1	TRBD1	NA	15	TGCGCCAGCAGCCCAGGGGGAACGAACACCGGGGAGCTGTTTTTT	CASSPGGTNTGELFF
TRBJ2-2	TRBV25-1	TRBD2	many	16	TGTGCCAGCAGTGACGGACTAGCGGGCCACACCGGGGAGCTGTTTTTT	CASSDGLAGHTGELFF
TRBJ1-1	TRBV7-3	NA	many	11	TGTGCCAGCAGCCTCGGGTCTGAAGCTTTCTTT	CASSLGSEAFF
TRBJ2-3	TRBV10-1	NA	NA	14	TGCGCCAGCAGCCTGCGGGACCTTGGAGGTACGCAGTATTTT	CASSLRDLGGTQYF
TRBJ1-3	TRBV5-1	TRBD1	NA	15	TGCGCCAGCAGCTCAGCCGGGACAGTCGGAAACACCATATATTTT	CASSSAGTVGNTIYF
TRBJ2-1	TRBV7-2	NA	many	16	TGTGCCAGCAGCTTATTGCTAGGGGGTCCCTACAATGAGCAGTTCTTC	CASSLLLGGPYNEQFF
TRBJ1-5	TRBV24-1	NA	few	13	TGTGCCACCAGTGCCAACAGCAATCAGCCCCAGCATTTT	CATSANSNQPQHF
TRBJ2-1	TRBV5-1	TRBD2	NA	14	TGCACCAACGCGGGGGAGAGCTCCTACAATGAGCAGTTCTTC	CTNAGESSYNEQFF
TRBJ2-7	TRBV6-5	NA	NA	14	TGTGCCAGCAGTTACTCATATCACATCGGTGAGCAGTACTTC	CASSYSYHIGEQYF
TRBJ2-1	TRBV10-3	TRBD1	many	15	TGTGCCATCAGTGAACCGGACAGGGGGCGGAATGAGCAGTTCTTC	CAISEPDRGRNEQFF
TRBJ2-7	TRBV7-9	NA	few	14	TGTGCCAGCAGCGAATATCCGGATGACTACGAGCAGTACTTC	CASSEYPDDYEQYF
TRBJ2-7	TRBV7-6	TRBD2	few	15	TGTGCCAGCAGCACCTGGACTAGCGGCTCCTACGAGCAGTACTTC	CASSTWTSGSYEQYF
TRBJ2-3	TRBV9	TRBD1	few	16	TGTGCCAGCAGCGCCGCTCCGGGACAGGGAACAGATACGCAGTATTTT	CASSAAPGQGTDTQYF
TRBJ2-2	TRBV7-9	NA	NA	16	TGTGCCAGCAGCCTGGCGGCAGGGCCGAACACCGGGGAGCTGTTTTTT	CASSLAAGPNTGELFF
TRBJ1-2	TRBV11-2	NA	NA	16	TGTGCCAGCAGCCCTACCTTTCGGGACACTTCAGGGGGCTACACCTTC	CASSPTFRDTSGGYTF
TRBJ2-1	TRBV6-2/TRBV6-3	NA	NA	13	TGTGCCAGCAGTTTTAGCGGCCACAATGAGCAGTTCTTC	CASSFSGHNEQFF
TRBJ2-2	TRBV5-1	TRBD1	few	17	TGCGCCAGCAGCTTGCGAGACAGGGGGCAGGACACCGGGGAGCTGTTTTTT	CASSLRDRGQDTGELFF
TRBJ1-1	TRBV27	NA	NA	14	TGTGCCAGCAGTTTATTGGGACCGAGGCGCCAAGCTTTCTTT	CASSLLGPRRQAFF
TRBJ2-3	TRBV7-2	NA	few	15	TGTGCCAGCAGCTTAATAGGTCCGTTGCCAGATACGCAGTATTTT	CASSLIGPLPDTQYF
TRBJ1-1	TRBV19	NA	NA	15	TGTGCCAGTAGTATCTGGGGGGTGGCGTACACTGAAGCTTTCTTT	CASSIWGVAYTEAFF
TRBJ1-3	TRBV7-9	TRBD1	NA	15	TGTGCCAGCAGCCTAAAGGGACAGTCTGGAAACACCATATATTTT	CASSLKGQSGNTIYF
TRBJ2-3	TRBV2	NA	few	14	TGTGCCAGCGGGCCTGGGGCCAGCACAGATACGCAGTATTTT	CASGPGASTDTQYF
TRBJ2-1	TRBV19	NA	many	14	TGTGCCAGTAGTACCCGGGCCGGAGAGGTTGAGCAGTTCTTC	CASSTRAGEVEQFF
TRBJ1-2	TRBV5-1	TRBD1	few	15	TGCGCCAGCAGCTTGTCCCCAGGGGGCCAGGGTGGCTACACCTTC	CASSLSPGGQGGYTF
TRBJ2-1	TRBV5-4	NA	many	13	TGTGCCAGCAGGGGCCCGGGCCCTAATGAGCAGTTCTTC	CASRGPGPNEQFF
TRBJ2-3	TRBV3-1	NA	NA	16	TGTGCCAGCAGCCAAGCTTACAGGGATGTAGCAGATACGCAGTATTTT	CASSQAYRDVADTQYF
TRBJ2-7	TRBV4-3	NA	NA	13	TGCGCCAGCAGCCAGGAGGGGAGGAACAAGCAGTACTTC	CASSQEGRNKQYF
TRBJ2-5	TRBV7-3	TRBD2	many	15	TGTGCCAGCAGCCCGACTAGCGGGGGGTTGGAGACCCAGTACTTC	CASSPTSGGLETQYF
TRBJ2-3	TRBV24-1	NA	few	15	TGTGCCACCAGTGATTTAGAGGCCCGCACAGATACGCAGTATTTT	CATSDLEARTDTQYF
TRBJ1-1	TRBV19	NA	few	14	TGTGCCAGCCGAGGGCAGGGACGGAGCGCTGAAGCTTTCTTT	CASRGQGRSAEAFF
TRBJ2-7	TRBV11-2	NA	NA	12	TGTGCCAGCAGCTTAGATTTTGGGGGGCAGTACTTC	CASSLDFGGQYF
TRBJ1-2	TRBV7-2	TRBD1	NA	18	TGTGCCAGCAGCTTAGATTTCGGCAGGGGGGGATCATCGGAAGGCTACACCTTC	CASSLDFGRGGSSEGYTF
TRBJ2-1	TRBV12-3/TRBV12-4	NA	few	15	TGTGCCAGCAGCCTAACAGGGCAAGGGGGTGGAGAGCAGTTCTTC	CASSLTGQGGGEQFF
TRBJ1-1	TRBV27	NA	NA	15	TGTGCCAGCAGTTTAACGTTAGGAGGGACAACTGAAGCTTTCTTT	CASSLTLGGTTEAFF
TRBJ2-7	TRBV6-5	TRBD2	many	17	TGTGCCAGCAGTTACTCAACCGGCGGACTAGCGATGCGGGAGCAGTACTTC	CASSYSTGGLAMREQYF
TRBJ2-3	TRBV19	NA	NA	15	TGTGCCAGTAGTGCTACAGGGTCCCCTCCATGGTCCGCAGATTTT	CASSATGSPPWSADF
TRBJ2-2	TRBV2	NA	NA	16	TGTGCCAGCACCTCCCGCGTGACGAGAAACTCCGGGGAGCTGTTTTTT	CASTSRVTRNSGELFF
TRBJ2-4	TRBV4-2	NA	NA	12	TGTGCCAGCAGCCAAGACCGCGTATCTCAGTACTTC	CASSQDRVSQYF
TRBJ1-6	TRBV7-2	NA	few	15	TGTGCCAGCAGCCCCTACCAGGTCGGGGATTCACCCCTCCACTTT	CASSPYQVGDSPLHF